These T cell receptor beta chains were read from a single sample in a study of blood T cell repertoires in COVID-19. Measured with immunoSEQ multiplex PCR; TCRdb has only the in-frame clones, and not every one. The sample lists roughly 20,000 clones, about 92% occurring once. Sequencing input: peripheral blood. These receptors came from a human donor in a cohort sampled during active COVID-19. Both conserved end residues are part of each CDR3. Each record gives: clone size, D gene, J gene, V gene, CDR3 DNA, CDR3 protein. A D gene is named only where the DNA matches it firmly. A clone size is listed for some rows: how often the clone was seen (once, few, many), or a class if it is expanded.

clone_size: -
d_call: TRBD1
j_call: TRBJ1-2
v_call: TRBV6-5
cdr3_nt: TGTGCCAGCATCGACAGGGGGCTCGGCTACACCTTC
cdr3_aa: CASIDRGLGYTF

clone_size: -
d_call: -
j_call: TRBJ1-6
v_call: TRBV9
cdr3_nt: TGTGCCAGCAGCGTAGCAACAGCCTCTGGGTCACCCCTCCACTTT
cdr3_aa: CASSVATASGSPLHF

clone_size: -
d_call: -
j_call: TRBJ1-5
v_call: TRBV30
cdr3_nt: TGTGCCTGGAGTCCGACAGGAGGTCAGCCCCAGCATTTT
cdr3_aa: CAWSPTGGQPQHF

clone_size: -
d_call: -
j_call: TRBJ2-2
v_call: TRBV2
cdr3_nt: TGTGCCAGCAGTGATACGGGGGGCAACACCGGGGAGCTGTTTTTT
cdr3_aa: CASSDTGGNTGELFF

clone_size: -
d_call: -
j_call: TRBJ1-2
v_call: TRBV3-1/TRBV3-2
cdr3_nt: TGTGCCAGCAGCCAAGGGCGGACTAACTATGGCTACACCTTC
cdr3_aa: CASSQGRTNYGYTF

clone_size: -
d_call: -
j_call: TRBJ1-5
v_call: TRBV10-3
cdr3_nt: TGTGCCATAGGCGGAGGGAGTGGCAATCAGCCCCAGCATTTT
cdr3_aa: CAIGGGSGNQPQHF

clone_size: -
d_call: TRBD1
j_call: TRBJ1-1
v_call: TRBV11-2
cdr3_nt: TGTGCCAGCAGCCCCCTTAGGAGACAGGGGAACACTGAAGCTTTCTTT
cdr3_aa: CASSPLRRQGNTEAFF

clone_size: -
d_call: -
j_call: TRBJ1-1
v_call: TRBV10-3
cdr3_nt: TGTGCCATCGGACATACCAACACTGAAGCTTTCTTT
cdr3_aa: CAIGHTNTEAFF

clone_size: -
d_call: TRBD1
j_call: TRBJ1-1
v_call: TRBV6-2/TRBV6-3
cdr3_nt: TGTGCCAGCAGTTACTCAGAACACCACTCAGGGGGCTGGTTCAACGCTTTCTTT
cdr3_aa: CASSYSEHHSGGWFNAFF

clone_size: -
d_call: -
j_call: TRBJ2-2
v_call: TRBV23-1
cdr3_nt: TGCGCCAGCAACACAGAGACCGGGGAGCTGTTTTTT
cdr3_aa: CASNTETGELFF

clone_size: -
d_call: -
j_call: TRBJ2-5
v_call: TRBV30
cdr3_nt: TGTGCCTGGAGTCGGGACACTCAAGAGACCCAGTACTTC
cdr3_aa: CAWSRDTQETQYF

clone_size: -
d_call: TRBD1
j_call: TRBJ1-2
v_call: TRBV10-3
cdr3_nt: TGTGCCATCAGGGGGGACAGCAACTATGGCTACACCTTC
cdr3_aa: CAIRGDSNYGYTF

clone_size: -
d_call: -
j_call: TRBJ1-6
v_call: TRBV30
cdr3_nt: TGTGCCTGGAGTTCCACGAGCTCCTATAATTCACCCCTCCACTTT
cdr3_aa: CAWSSTSSYNSPLHF

clone_size: -
d_call: TRBD2
j_call: TRBJ2-5
v_call: TRBV14
cdr3_nt: TGTGCCAGCAGCCGTACTAGCGGGGGGACCCCGGGCGCAGAGACCCAGTACTTC
cdr3_aa: CASSRTSGGTPGAETQYF

clone_size: -
d_call: TRBD2
j_call: TRBJ2-2
v_call: TRBV15
cdr3_nt: TGTGCCACCAGCAGGGACTCTAGCGGGGCCGGGGAGCTGTTTTTT
cdr3_aa: CATSRDSSGAGELFF

clone_size: once
d_call: TRBD2
j_call: TRBJ2-1
v_call: TRBV28
cdr3_nt: TGTGCCAGCAATCTCGGGACTAGCGGTTACAATGAGCAGTTCTTC
cdr3_aa: CASNLGTSGYNEQFF

clone_size: -
d_call: -
j_call: TRBJ1-1
v_call: TRBV9
cdr3_nt: TGTGCCAGCAGCGTAGAGGACAGAGGGTGGAACACTGAAGCTTTCTTT
cdr3_aa: CASSVEDRGWNTEAFF

clone_size: -
d_call: TRBD1
j_call: TRBJ2-5
v_call: TRBV9
cdr3_nt: TGTGCCAGCAGCCCTCTGGACAGGGGAGAGACCCAGTACTTC
cdr3_aa: CASSPLDRGETQYF

clone_size: once
d_call: TRBD1
j_call: TRBJ1-1
v_call: TRBV15
cdr3_nt: TGTGCCACCAGCAGGGGGACAGTCACTGAAGCTTTCTTT
cdr3_aa: CATSRGTVTEAFF

clone_size: -
d_call: TRBD1
j_call: TRBJ2-2
v_call: TRBV30
cdr3_nt: TGTGCCTGTTCGGGACAGTTATCTGGGGAGCTGTTTTTT
cdr3_aa: CACSGQLSGELFF

clone_size: -
d_call: -
j_call: TRBJ1-5
v_call: TRBV19
cdr3_nt: TGTGCCAGTAGTATTTCAGGGTTCAATCAGCCCCAGCATTTT
cdr3_aa: CASSISGFNQPQHF

clone_size: once
d_call: -
j_call: TRBJ1-1
v_call: TRBV18
cdr3_nt: TGTGCCAGCTCACCACCACAACCGATGAACACTGAAGCTTTCTTT
cdr3_aa: CASSPPQPMNTEAFF

clone_size: -
d_call: -
j_call: TRBJ2-7
v_call: TRBV6-5
cdr3_nt: TGTGCCAGCAGCCGTCACAGGTCCGAGCAGTACTTC
cdr3_aa: CASSRHRSEQYF

clone_size: once
d_call: -
j_call: TRBJ2-3
v_call: TRBV10-2
cdr3_nt: TGCGCCAGCAGTGCGCGCTCCACCTTCACAGATACGCAGTATTTT
cdr3_aa: CASSARSTFTDTQYF

clone_size: -
d_call: -
j_call: TRBJ1-5
v_call: TRBV6-1
cdr3_nt: TGTGCCAGCAGTGATTCCGCAGGGGCCGGCAATCAGCCCCAGCATTTT
cdr3_aa: CASSDSAGAGNQPQHF

clone_size: once
d_call: TRBD1
j_call: TRBJ1-1
v_call: TRBV10-2
cdr3_nt: TGCGCCAGCAGTGACCAGGGGGTGAACACTGAAGCTTTCTTT
cdr3_aa: CASSDQGVNTEAFF

clone_size: -
d_call: -
j_call: TRBJ1-1
v_call: TRBV28
cdr3_nt: TGTGCCAGCAGTTTAGCTGCGGTTTCAATGAACACTGAAGCTTTCTTT
cdr3_aa: CASSLAAVSMNTEAFF

clone_size: -
d_call: TRBD2
j_call: TRBJ2-7
v_call: TRBV5-4
cdr3_nt: TGTGCTAGCGGGAGCTCCTACGAGCAGTACTTC
cdr3_aa: CASGSSYEQYF

clone_size: -
d_call: -
j_call: TRBJ1-5
v_call: TRBV6-5
cdr3_nt: TGTGCCAGCAGTTACCGACCGACAGTCAATCAGCCCCAGCATTTT
cdr3_aa: CASSYRPTVNQPQHF